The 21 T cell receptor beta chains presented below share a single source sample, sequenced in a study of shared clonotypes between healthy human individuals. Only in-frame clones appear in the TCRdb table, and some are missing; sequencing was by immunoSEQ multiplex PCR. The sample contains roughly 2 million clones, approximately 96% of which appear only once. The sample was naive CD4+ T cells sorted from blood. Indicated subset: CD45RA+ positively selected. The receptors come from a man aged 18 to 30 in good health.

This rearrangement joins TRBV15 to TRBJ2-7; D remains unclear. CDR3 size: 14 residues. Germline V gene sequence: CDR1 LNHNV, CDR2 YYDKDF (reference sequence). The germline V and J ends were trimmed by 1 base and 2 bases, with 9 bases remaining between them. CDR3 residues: CATSRGMEPYEQYF. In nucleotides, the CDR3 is TGTGCCACCAGCAGAGGCATGGAACCCTACGAGCAGTACTTC.

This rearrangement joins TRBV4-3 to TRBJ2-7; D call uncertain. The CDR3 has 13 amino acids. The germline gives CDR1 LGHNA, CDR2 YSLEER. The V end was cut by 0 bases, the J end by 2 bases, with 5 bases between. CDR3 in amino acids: CASSQDSPYEQYF. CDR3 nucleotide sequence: TGCGCCAGCAGCCAAGATTCCCCCTACGAGCAGTACTTC.

CDR3 region: CASRRTGASYEQYF. The CDR3 DNA is TGTGCCAGCAGACGGACAGGCGCATCCTACGAGCAGTACTTC. The V gene is TRBV2, the J gene TRBJ2-7, with 7 bases matching TRBD1. CDR3 length: 14 amino acids. J gave up 1 base and V 6 bases, and 6 bases lay outside the gene matches. Per germline, CDR1 SNHLY and CDR2 FYNNEI.

The CDR3 sequence is CASRQGVADTQYF. The DNA of the CDR3 is TGTGCCAGCCGACAGGGGGTGGCAGATACGCAGTATTTT. The rearrangement joins TRBV6-5 to TRBJ2-3, with TRBD1 identical over 9 bases. From germline, CDR1 is MNHEY and CDR2 SVGAGI. The CDR3 is made up of 13 amino acids. V was clipped by 8 bases and J by 4 bases; unmatched bases: 4.

The CDR3 DNA follows: TGTGCCAGCAGTGAAAGGGTCGGTGGAATAACTAGCACCGGGGAGCTGTTTTTT. It is translated as CASSERVGGITSTGELFF. The chain recombines TRBV2 with TRBJ2-2; D is possibly TRBD2 (5 bases). The CDR3 is 18 residues long. Trimming removed 2 bases at V and 4 bases at J, with 20 bases between. Germline CDR1 is SNHLY and CDR2 is FYNNEI.

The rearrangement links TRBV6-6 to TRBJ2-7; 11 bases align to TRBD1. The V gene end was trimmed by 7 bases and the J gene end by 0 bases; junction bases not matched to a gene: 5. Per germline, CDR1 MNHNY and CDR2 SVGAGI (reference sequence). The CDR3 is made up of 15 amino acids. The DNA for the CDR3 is TGTGCCAGCACCTTGGGACAGGGGGGCTCCTACGAGCAGTACTTC. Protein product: CASTLGQGGSYEQYF.

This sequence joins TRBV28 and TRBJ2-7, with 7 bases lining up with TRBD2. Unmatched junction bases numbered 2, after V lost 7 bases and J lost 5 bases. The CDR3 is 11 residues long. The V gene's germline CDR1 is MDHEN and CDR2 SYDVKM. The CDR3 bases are TGTGCCAGCACGGGGAGGGACGAGCAGTACTTC. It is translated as CASTGRDEQYF.

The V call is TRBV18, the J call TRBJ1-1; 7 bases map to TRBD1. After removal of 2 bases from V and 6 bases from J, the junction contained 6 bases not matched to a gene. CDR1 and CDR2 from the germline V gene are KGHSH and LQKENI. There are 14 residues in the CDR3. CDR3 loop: CASSPFPGTAEAFF. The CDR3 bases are TGTGCCAGCTCACCATTCCCCGGGACAGCTGAAGCTTTCTTT.

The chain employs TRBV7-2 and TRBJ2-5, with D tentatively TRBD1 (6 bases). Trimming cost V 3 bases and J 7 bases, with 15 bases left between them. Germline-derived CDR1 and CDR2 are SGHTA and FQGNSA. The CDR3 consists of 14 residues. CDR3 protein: CASSLERGLGTQYF. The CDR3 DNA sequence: TGTGCCAGCAGCTTGGAAAGGGGGTTAGGGACCCAGTACTTC.

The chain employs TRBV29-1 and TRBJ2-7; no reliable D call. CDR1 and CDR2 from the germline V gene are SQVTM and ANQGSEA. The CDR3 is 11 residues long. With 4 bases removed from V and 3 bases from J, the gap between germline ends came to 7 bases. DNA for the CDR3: TGCAGCGTTGGGGATGTCTACGAGCAGTACTTC. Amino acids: CSVGDVYEQYF.

Written as DNA, the CDR3 is TGTGCCAGCAGCTTAGCCGGACAGGGAATGGTGCAGTACTTC. This encodes CASSLAGQGMVQYF. The V and J genes are TRBV7-2 and TRBJ2-7, with 8 bases that match TRBD1. From germline, CDR1 is SGHTA and CDR2 FQGNSA. This CDR3 contains 14 residues. J lost 9 bases, V lost 0 bases, and 7 bases had no gene match.

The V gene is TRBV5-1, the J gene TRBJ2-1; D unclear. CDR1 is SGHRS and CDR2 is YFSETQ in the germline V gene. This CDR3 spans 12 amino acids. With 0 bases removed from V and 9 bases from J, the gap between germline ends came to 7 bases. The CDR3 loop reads CASSLGLGEQFF. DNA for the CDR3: TGCGCCAGCAGCTTGGGACTTGGTGAGCAGTTCTTC.

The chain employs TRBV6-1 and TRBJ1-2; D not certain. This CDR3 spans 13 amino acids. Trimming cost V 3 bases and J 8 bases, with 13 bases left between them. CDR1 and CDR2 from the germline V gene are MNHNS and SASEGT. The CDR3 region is CASSDRVSRGYTF. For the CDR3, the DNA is TGTGCCAGCAGTGATAGGGTGTCTCGCGGCTACACCTTC.

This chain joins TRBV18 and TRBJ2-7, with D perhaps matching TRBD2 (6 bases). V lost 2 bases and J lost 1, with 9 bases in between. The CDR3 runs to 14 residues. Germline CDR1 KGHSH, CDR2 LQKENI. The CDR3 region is CASSPTGRSYEQYF. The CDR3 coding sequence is TGTGCCAGCTCACCAACCGGGAGATCCTACGAGCAGTACTTC.

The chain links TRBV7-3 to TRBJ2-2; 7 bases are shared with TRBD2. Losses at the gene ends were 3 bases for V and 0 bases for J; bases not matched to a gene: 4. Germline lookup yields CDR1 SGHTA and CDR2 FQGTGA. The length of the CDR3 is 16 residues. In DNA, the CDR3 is TGTGCCAGCAGCTTCAACGGGGGGTCGAACACCGGGGAGCTGTTTTTT. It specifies CASSFNGGSNTGELFF. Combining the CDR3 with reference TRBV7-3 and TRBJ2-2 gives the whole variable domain GAGVSQTPSNKVTEKGKYVELRCDPISGHTALYWYRQSLGQGPEFLIYFQGTGAADDSGLPNDRFFAVRPEGSVSTLKIQRTERGDSAVYLCASSFNGGSNTGELFFGEGSRLTVL.

This chain's CDR3 is CASGVKEQYF. As DNA, the CDR3 is TGTGCCAGCGGGGTGAAGGAGCAGTACTTC. V is TRBV6-5 and J is TRBJ2-7; the D is unclear. The CDR3 runs 10 residues. V dropped 8 bases and J dropped 7 bases, with 9 bases sitting between them. Germline CDR1 and CDR2: MNHEY and SVGAGI.

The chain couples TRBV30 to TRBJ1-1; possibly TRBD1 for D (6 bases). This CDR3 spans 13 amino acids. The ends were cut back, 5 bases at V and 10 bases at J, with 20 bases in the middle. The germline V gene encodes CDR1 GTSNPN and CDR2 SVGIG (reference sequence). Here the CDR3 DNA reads TGTGCCTGGCGTGCGGGGAAACAGGGTCCAGCTTTCTTT. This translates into CAWRAGKQGPAFF.

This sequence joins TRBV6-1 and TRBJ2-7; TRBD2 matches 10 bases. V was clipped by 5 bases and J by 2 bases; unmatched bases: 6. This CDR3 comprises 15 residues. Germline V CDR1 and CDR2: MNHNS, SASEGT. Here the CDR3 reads CASSLEREGPYEQYF. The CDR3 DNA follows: TGTGCCAGCAGTTTAGAGCGGGAGGGCCCCTACGAGCAGTACTTC.

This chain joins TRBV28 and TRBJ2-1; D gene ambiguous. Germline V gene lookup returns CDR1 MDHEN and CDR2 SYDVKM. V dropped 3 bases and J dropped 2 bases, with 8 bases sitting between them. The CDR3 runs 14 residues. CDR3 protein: CASSFEETYNEQFF. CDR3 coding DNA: TGTGCCAGCAGTTTTGAGGAGACCTACAATGAGCAGTTCTTC.

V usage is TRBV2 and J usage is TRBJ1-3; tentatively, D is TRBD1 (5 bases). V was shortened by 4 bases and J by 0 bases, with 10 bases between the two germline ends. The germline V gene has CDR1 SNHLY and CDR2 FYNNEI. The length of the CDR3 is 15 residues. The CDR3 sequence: CASSGQLSSGNTIYF. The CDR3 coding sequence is TGTGCCAGCAGTGGACAGTTAAGCTCTGGAAACACCATATATTTT.

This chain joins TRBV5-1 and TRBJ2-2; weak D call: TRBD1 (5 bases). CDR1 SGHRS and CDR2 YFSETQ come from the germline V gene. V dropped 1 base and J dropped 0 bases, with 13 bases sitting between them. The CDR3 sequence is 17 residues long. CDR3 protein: CASSLFFQGSNTGELFF. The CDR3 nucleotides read TGCGCCAGCAGCTTGTTCTTCCAGGGCTCGAACACCGGGGAGCTGTTTTTT.